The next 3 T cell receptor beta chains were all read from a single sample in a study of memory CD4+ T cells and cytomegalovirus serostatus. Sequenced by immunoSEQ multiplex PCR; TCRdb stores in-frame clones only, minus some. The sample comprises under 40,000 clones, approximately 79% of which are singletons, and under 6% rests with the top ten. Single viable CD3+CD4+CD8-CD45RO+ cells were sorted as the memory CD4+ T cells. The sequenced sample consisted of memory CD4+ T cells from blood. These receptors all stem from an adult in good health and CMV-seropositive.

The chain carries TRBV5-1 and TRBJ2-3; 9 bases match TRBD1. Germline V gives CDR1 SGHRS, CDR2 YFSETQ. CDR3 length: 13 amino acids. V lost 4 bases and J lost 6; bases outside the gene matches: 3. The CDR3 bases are TGCGCCAGCAGCCTTGGACAGGGGGATACGCAGTATTTT. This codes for CASSLGQGDTQYF.

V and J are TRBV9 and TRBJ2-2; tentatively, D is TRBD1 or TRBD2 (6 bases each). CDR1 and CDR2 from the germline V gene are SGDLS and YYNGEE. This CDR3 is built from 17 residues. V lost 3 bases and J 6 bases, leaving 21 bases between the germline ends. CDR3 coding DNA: TGTGCCAGCAGCGCCCCGGGGGCAGGGAGTGGAGCCGGGGAGCTGTTTTTT. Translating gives CASSAPGAGSGAGELFF.

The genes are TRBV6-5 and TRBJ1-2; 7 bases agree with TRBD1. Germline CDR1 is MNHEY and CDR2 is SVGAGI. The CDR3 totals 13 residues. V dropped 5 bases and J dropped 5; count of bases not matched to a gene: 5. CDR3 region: CASSGGTVYGYTF. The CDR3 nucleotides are TGTGCCAGCAGTGGAGGGACAGTTTATGGCTACACCTTC.